This TCR beta chain was sequenced during a study of blood T cell repertoires in COVID-19. Turning to the study itself: Nucleic acid was either cDNA or gDNA, and it came from T cells, B-cell-depleted T cells, or PBMCs.

The method was immunoSEQ multiplex PCR; TCRdb's version includes in-frame clones alone and lacks a portion of them. The sample shows roughly 220,000 clones, 84% of them seen only once. In terms of age and location, participants ranged from about 18 to 90 years and lived in 24 US areas. Germline CDR1 is SGHRS and CDR2 is YFSETQ. The CDR3 extends over 15 amino acids. V was pared by 2 bases and J by 5 bases, with 17 bases between. Sequencing was done on a sample of PBMCs or T cells enriched from blood (not recorded which). The chain is built from TRBV5-1 and TRBJ2-7; possible D gene TRBD1, 6 bases. The receptor was isolated from a woman in her thirties or forties who had recovered from COVID-19. The CDR3 nucleotides are TGCGCCAGCAGCTTAGATCTACAGGGAATGGACGAGCAGTACTTC. Translating it yields CASSLDLQGMDEQYF.